One and the same sample provided the 19 T cell receptor beta chains below, sequenced in a study of cytomegalovirus exposure and HLA in healthy donors. 60 Vbeta and 13 Jbeta primers were used in PCR. Clones were read by immunoSEQ multiplex PCR, and TCRdb kept only the in-frame ones, dropping some. Of around 99,000 clones in the sample, 81% were seen once. Sequenced material: PBMCs. The receptors here all came from a woman aged 30 to 39 in good health and CMV-seronegative.

The rearrangement uses TRBV19 and TRBJ2-4; 9 nucleotides agree with TRBD1. In germline, CDR1 is LNHDA, CDR2 SQIVND (reference sequence). There are 14 residues in the CDR3. Trimming at V came to 4 bases and at J to 10 bases, leaving 8 bases not matched to a gene. The CDR3 sequence is CASSTHRDRVIQYF. CDR3 in DNA: TGTGCCAGTAGTACCCACCGGGACAGGGTAATTCAGTACTTC. Full variable domain (outside the CDR3, taken from reference TRBV19 and TRBJ2-4): DGGITQSPKYLFRKEGQNVTLSCEQNLNHDAMYWYRQDPGQGLRLIYYSQIVNDFQKGDIAEGYSVSREKKESFPLTVTSAQKNPTAFYLCASSTHRDRVIQYFGAGTRLSVL.

V usage is TRBV7-2 and J usage is TRBJ2-5; D not certain. Trimming took off 4 bases at V and 5 bases at J, with 11 bases between the two ends. The CDR3 runs 13 residues. The germline gives CDR1 SGHTA, CDR2 FQGNSA. The CDR3 DNA sequence: TGTGCCAGCAGCTCTCGAATCAGGGAGACCCAGTACTTC. Translated, it gives CASSSRIRETQYF. The entire variable domain, with the rest obtained from reference TRBV7-2 and TRBJ2-5, is as follows: GAGVSQSPSNKVTEKGKDVELRCDPISGHTALYWYRQSLGQGLEFLIYFQGNSAPDKSGLPSDRFSAERTGGSVSTLTIQRTQQEDSAVYLCASSSRIRETQYFGPGTRLLVL.

This chain uses TRBV9 with TRBJ2-7; tentative D call: TRBD2 (5 bases). V lost 3 bases and J lost 5, with 9 bases in between. CDR3 length: 12 residues. CDR1 SGDLS and CDR2 YYNGEE come from the germline V gene. The CDR3 bases are TGTGCCAGCAGCGGGGCCGGGGACGAGCAGTACTTC. Translation gives CASSGAGDEQYF.

V usage is TRBV5-1 and J usage is TRBJ2-2; 8 bases match TRBD1. The V segment lost 3 bases and the J segment 7 bases; nucleotides outside the gene matches: 5. CDR1 is SGHRS, CDR2 YFSETQ, per germline. The CDR3 covers 14 residues. The chain's CDR3 is CASSWTGWGGELFF. CDR3 coding DNA: TGCGCCAGCAGCTGGACAGGGTGGGGCGGGGAGCTGTTTTTT.

The rearrangement links TRBV9 to TRBJ1-1, with D unresolved. The CDR3 has 13 amino acids. The germline V gene has CDR1 SGDLS and CDR2 YYNGEE. V shed 3 bases and J shed 11 bases, with 17 bases lying between them. The CDR3 bases are TGTGCCAGCAGCGGAGGGCGACAACTTGAGGCTTTCTTT. Residues: CASSGGRQLEAFF. Combining the CDR3 with reference TRBV9 and TRBJ1-1 gives the whole variable domain DSGVTQTPKHLITATGQRVTLRCSPRSGDLSVYWYQQSLDQGLQFLIQYYNGEERAKGNILERFSAQQFPDLHSELNLSSLELGDSALYFCASSGGRQLEAFFGQGTRLTVV.

This chain links TRBV19 with TRBJ2-1; 13 bases agree with TRBD2. CDR1 and CDR2 from the germline V gene are LNHDA and SQIVND (reference sequence). CDR3 length: 17 amino acids. After removal of 4 bases from V and 3 bases from J, the junction contained 6 bases not matched to a gene. The CDR3 region is CASSKLAGGPVYNEQFF. CDR3 DNA sequence: TGTGCCAGTAGTAAACTAGCGGGAGGGCCAGTCTACAATGAGCAGTTCTTC.

The CDR3 coding sequence is TGTGCCAGCAGCCTTGGCGGGAGCTCCTACAATGAGCAGTTCTTC. It codes for CASSLGGSSYNEQFF. This chain links TRBV5-4 with TRBJ2-1, with TRBD2 identical over 7 bases. This CDR3 comprises 15 residues. After removal of 4 bases from V and 0 bases from J, the junction contained 4 bases not matched to a gene. Germline V lookup: CDR1 SGHNT, CDR2 YYREEE (reference sequence).

As concerns this clone: The same CDR3 also results from other DNA sequences found in this sample. The rearrangement uses TRBV6-6 and TRBJ1-1, with D maybe TRBD1 (5 bases). Trimming removed 2 bases at V and 5 bases at J, with 9 bases between. Germline CDR1 MNHNY, CDR2 SVGAGI (reference sequence). The CDR3 is 13 amino acids. The CDR3 region has the DNA TGTGCCAGCAGTTACCAGGGTCGTACTGAAGCTTTCTTT. As protein: CASSYQGRTEAFF.

V usage is TRBV9 and J usage is TRBJ2-2; perhaps TRBD2 as D (6 bases). CDR3 size: 15 residues. The V and J ends lost 2 bases and 0 bases respectively, with 8 bases between them. Looked up from germline, CDR1 is SGDLS and CDR2 is YYNGEE. The CDR3 loop reads CASSVRGSNTGELFF. The CDR3 DNA is TGTGCCAGCAGCGTCCGGGGGTCGAACACCGGGGAGCTGTTTTTT.

The chain carries TRBV25-1 and TRBJ2-7; D unresolved. This CDR3 has 16 residues. Deletions cut 1 base from V and 3 bases from J, with 16 bases between. Germline loops: CDR1 MGHDK, CDR2 SYGVNS. CDR3 DNA: TGTGCCAGCAGTGAATCTAAGATGTACCAAAACTACGAGCAGTACTTC. Amino acids: CASSESKMYQNYEQYF.

J is TRBJ2-5 and V is TRBV11-2, with TRBD2 matching 11 bases. Germline V gene lookup returns CDR1 SGHAT and CDR2 FQNNGV. The CDR3 loop spans 15 amino acids. V shed 1 base and J 5 bases; nucleotides not matched to a gene: 3. CDR3 sequence: CASSLASGRRETQYF. DNA of the CDR3: TGTGCCAGCAGCTTAGCTAGCGGGAGGCGGGAGACCCAGTACTTC.

This chain's CDR3 is CASSETEGWGVAGAPSTDTQYF. Written as DNA, the CDR3 is TGCGCCAGCAGTGAGACCGAAGGATGGGGGGTAGCGGGAGCCCCCTCCACAGATACGCAGTATTTT. This rearrangement joins TRBV10-1 to TRBJ2-3; 9 nucleotides align to TRBD2. There are 22 residues in the CDR3. With 2 bases clipped from V and 2 bases from J, the junction kept 23 bases outside the gene matches. Germline CDR1 WNHNN, CDR2 SYGVQD (reference sequence).

The chain combines TRBV4-1 with TRBJ2-1, with 7 bases identical to TRBD2. CDR1 is MGHRA and CDR2 is YSYEKL in the germline V gene. The J segment lost 8 bases and the V segment lost 6 bases, leaving 7 bases of the junction unmatched. The CDR3 has 13 residues. CDR3 sequence: CASRVSGTYEQFF. CDR3 nucleotides: TGCGCCAGCAGGGTCAGCGGGACTTATGAGCAGTTCTTC.

Here the CDR3 DNA reads TGTGCCAGCAGCCTCTGGACAGGAGCTCTACATAATGGCTACACCTTC. Its translation: CASSLWTGALHNGYTF. The V call is TRBV5-6, the J call TRBJ1-2; TRBD1 agrees at 7 bases. Germline CDR1 SGHDT, CDR2 YYEEEE. CDR3 length equals 16 residues. V lost 4 bases and J lost 6; bases outside the gene matches: 15.

The chain combines TRBV30 with TRBJ1-6; no clear D. The V end lost 0 bases, the J end lost 7 bases, and 13 bases lay between the germline ends. CDR1 and CDR2 from the germline V gene are GTSNPN and SVGIG (reference sequence). This CDR3 has 15 residues. The CDR3 loop reads CAWSVLREGNSPLHF. CDR3 nucleotide sequence: TGTGCCTGGAGTGTACTACGGGAGGGAAATTCACCCCTCCACTTT.

This clone was seen more than once but under ten times. The rearrangement links TRBV18 to TRBJ2-5, with TRBD2 matching 7 bases. The CDR3 runs to 15 residues. Unmatched junction bases numbered 6, after V lost 3 bases and J lost 2 bases. Germline CDR1 is KGHSH and CDR2 is LQKENI. CDR3 DNA sequence: TGTGCCAGCTCACCGGAACTAGCGAGTCAAGAGACCCAGTACTTC. Its protein is CASSPELASQETQYF.

This chain uses TRBV14 with TRBJ2-7, with TRBD2 identical over 9 bases. CDR3 size: 18 residues. Per germline, CDR1 SGHDN and CDR2 FVKESK. With 2 bases clipped from V and 0 bases from J, the junction kept 11 bases outside the gene matches. CDR3 amino acids: CASSQFLASGTVSYEQYF. CDR3 coding DNA: TGTGCCAGCAGCCAATTCCTGGCTAGCGGGACCGTCTCCTACGAGCAGTACTTC. The whole variable domain, remainder taken from reference TRBV14 and TRBJ2-7, is EAGVTQFPSHSVIEKGQTVTLRCDPISGHDNLYWYRRVMGKEIKFLLHFVKESKQDESGMPNNRFLAERTGGTYSTLKVQPAELEDSGVYFCASSQFLASGTVSYEQYFGPGTRLTVT.

The chain joins TRBV10-3 to TRBJ2-3; TRBD2 might be the D (6 bases). Trimming pared 11 bases from V and 1 base from J, leaving 13 bases between. CDR1 is ENHRY, CDR2 SYGVKD, per germline. This CDR3 region has 13 residues. The CDR3 nucleotides read TGTGCCTCGATGGAGGGCGGCACAGATACGCAGTATTTT. Translation: CASMEGGTDTQYF.

This clone has a single count. The chain recombines TRBV25-1 with TRBJ1-5; D ambiguous. The CDR3 spans 16 residues. From germline, CDR1 is MGHDK and CDR2 SYGVNS. V lost 2 bases and J lost 6, with 17 bases in between. CDR3 in amino acids: CASSESAGNGGQPQHF. CDR3 nucleotides: TGTGCCAGCAGTGAAAGCGCCGGAAACGGAGGTCAGCCCCAGCATTTT.